This T cell receptor (beta chain) was sequenced for a study of shared clonotypes between healthy human individuals. Recent vaccinations or acute infections were absent in the healthy HIV-negative adult donors. Study-level results: The diversity represented, both genetic and in exposure history, was limited by few donors.

The CDR3 extends over 15 amino acids. V lost 3 bases and J 0 bases, leaving 11 bases between the germline ends. Germline-derived CDR1 and CDR2 are LGHNA and YSLEER. The authors ran unsorted PBMC replicate PCRs on 250 to 350 ng DNA, 30,000 or so T cell genomes. Authors' processing steps: From ImmunoSEQ came sequences covering only the junction and carrying no quality scores, so filtering differed. TCRdb keeps only in-frame clones here, not all; method: immunoSEQ multiplex PCR. D and trimming were read from the DNA, whereas the V and J calls and clone size are those reported in that table. The data contain 400,000 to 550,000 clones, 65% to 80% of them singletons. Turning to this clone: The antigen is unknown. In the same sample, other DNA sequences code for this CDR3.

Sequencing was carried out using PBMCs. This chain joins TRBV4-3 and TRBJ2-5; D gene uncertain. This TCR was sampled from a woman aged 40 to 55 in good health. Some clones in this sample may be carry-over from other donors' samples. The CDR3 coding sequence is TGCGCCAGCAGCCAGAGTCTAGGGTACCAAGAGACCCAGTACTTC. Protein product: CASSQSLGYQETQYF.